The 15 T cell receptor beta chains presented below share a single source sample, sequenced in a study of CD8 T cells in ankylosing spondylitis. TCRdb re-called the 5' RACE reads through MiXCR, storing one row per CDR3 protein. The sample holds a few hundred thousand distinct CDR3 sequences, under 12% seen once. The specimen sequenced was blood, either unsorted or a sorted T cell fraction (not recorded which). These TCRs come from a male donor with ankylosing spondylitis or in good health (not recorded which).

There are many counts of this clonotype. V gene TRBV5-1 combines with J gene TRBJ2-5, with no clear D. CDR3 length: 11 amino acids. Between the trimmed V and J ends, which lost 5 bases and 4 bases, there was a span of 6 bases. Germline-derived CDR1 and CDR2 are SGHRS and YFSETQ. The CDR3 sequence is CASSSTETQYF. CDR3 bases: TGCGCCAGCAGTAGCACAGAGACCCAGTACTTC.

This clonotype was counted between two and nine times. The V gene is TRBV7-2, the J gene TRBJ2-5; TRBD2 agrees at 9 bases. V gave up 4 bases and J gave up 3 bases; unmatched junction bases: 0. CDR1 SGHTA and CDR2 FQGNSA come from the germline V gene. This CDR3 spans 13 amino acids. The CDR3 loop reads CASSSSGEETQYF. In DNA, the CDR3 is TGTGCCAGCAGCTCTAGCGGGGAAGAGACCCAGTACTTC.

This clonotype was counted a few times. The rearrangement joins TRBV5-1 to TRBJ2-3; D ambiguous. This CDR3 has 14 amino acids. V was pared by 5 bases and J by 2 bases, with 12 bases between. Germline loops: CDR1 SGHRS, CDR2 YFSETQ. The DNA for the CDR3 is TGCGCCAGCAGGGTGGAAACACTCACAGATACGCAGTATTTT. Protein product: CASRVETLTDTQYF.

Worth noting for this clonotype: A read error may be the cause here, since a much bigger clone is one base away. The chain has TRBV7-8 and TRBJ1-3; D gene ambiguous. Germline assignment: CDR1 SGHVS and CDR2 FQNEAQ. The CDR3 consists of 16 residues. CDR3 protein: CAGSLESGRSGNTIYF. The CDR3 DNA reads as TGTGCCGGCAGCTTAGAATCGGGCAGATCTGGAAACACCATATATTTT.

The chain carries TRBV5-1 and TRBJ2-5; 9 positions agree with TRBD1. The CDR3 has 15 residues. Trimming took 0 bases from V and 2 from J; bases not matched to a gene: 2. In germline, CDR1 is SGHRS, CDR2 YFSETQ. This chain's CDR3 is CASSLGTGDQETQYF. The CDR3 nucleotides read TGCGCCAGCAGCTTGGGGACAGGGGATCAAGAGACCCAGTACTTC.

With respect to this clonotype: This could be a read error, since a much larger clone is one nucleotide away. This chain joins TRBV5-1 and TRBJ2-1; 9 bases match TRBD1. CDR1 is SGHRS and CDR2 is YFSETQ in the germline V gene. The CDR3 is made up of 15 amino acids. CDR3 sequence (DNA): TGCGCCAGCAGCAGCAAACAGGGGGCTCCCAATGAGCCGTTCTTC. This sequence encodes CASSSKQGAPNEPFF. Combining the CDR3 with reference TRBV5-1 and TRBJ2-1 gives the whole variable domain KAGVTQTPRYLIKTRGQQVTLSCSPISGHRSVSWYQQTPGQGLQFLFEYFSETQRNKGNFPGRFSGRQFSNSRSEMNVSTLELGDSALYLCASSSKQGAPNEPFFGPGTRLTVL.

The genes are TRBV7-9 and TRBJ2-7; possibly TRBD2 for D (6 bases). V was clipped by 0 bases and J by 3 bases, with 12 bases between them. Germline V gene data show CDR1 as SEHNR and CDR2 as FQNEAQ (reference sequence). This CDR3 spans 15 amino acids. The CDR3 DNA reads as TGTGCCAGCAGCTTAGCGGGGGACTCGTTCTACGAGCAGTACTTC. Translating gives CASSLAGDSFYEQYF.

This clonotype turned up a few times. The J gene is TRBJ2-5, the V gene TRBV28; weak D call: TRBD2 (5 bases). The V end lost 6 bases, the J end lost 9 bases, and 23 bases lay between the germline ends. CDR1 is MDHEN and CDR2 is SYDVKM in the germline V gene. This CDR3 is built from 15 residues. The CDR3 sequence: CASSPTGWGSLSQYF. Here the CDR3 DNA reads TGTGCCAGCAGCCCGACGGGGTGGGGTAGCTTGTCCCAGTACTTC. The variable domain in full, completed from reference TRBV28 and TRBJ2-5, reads DVKVTQSSRYLVKRTGEKVFLECVQDMDHENMFWYRQDPGLGLRLIYFSYDVKMKEKGDIPEGYSVSREKKERFSLILESASTNQTSMYLCASSPTGWGSLSQYFGPGTRLLVL.

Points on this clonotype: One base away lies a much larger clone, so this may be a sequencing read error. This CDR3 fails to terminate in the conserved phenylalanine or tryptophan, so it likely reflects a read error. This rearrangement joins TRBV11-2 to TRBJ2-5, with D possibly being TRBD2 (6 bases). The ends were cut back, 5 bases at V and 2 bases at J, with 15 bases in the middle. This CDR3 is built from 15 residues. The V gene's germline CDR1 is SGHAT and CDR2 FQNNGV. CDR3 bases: TGTGCCAGCAGCCCAGGGACTCGCGGTCAAGAGACCCAGTACTAC. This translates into CASSPGTRGQETQYY.

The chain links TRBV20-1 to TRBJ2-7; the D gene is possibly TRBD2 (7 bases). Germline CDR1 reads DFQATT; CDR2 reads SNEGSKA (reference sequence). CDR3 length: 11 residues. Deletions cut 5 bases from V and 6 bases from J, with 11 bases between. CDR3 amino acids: CSARGGLEQYF. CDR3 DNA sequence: TGCAGTGCTCGCGGGGGCCTCGAGCAGTACTTC.

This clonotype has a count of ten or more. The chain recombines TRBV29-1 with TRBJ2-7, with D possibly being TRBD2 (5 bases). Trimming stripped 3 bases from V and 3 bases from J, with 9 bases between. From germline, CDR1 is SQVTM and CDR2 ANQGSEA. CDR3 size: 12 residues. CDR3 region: CSVEDGLYEQYF. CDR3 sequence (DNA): TGCAGCGTTGAGGACGGACTCTACGAGCAGTACTTC.

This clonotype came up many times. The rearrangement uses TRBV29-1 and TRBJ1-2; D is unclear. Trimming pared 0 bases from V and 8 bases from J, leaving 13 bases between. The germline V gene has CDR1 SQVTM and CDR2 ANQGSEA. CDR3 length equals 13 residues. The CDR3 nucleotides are TGCAGCGTTGAAGAGAGTCGAGGACGGGGCTACACCTTC. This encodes CSVEESRGRGYTF. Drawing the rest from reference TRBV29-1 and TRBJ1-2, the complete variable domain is SAVISQKPSRDICQRGTSLTIQCQVDSQVTMMFWYRQQPGQSLTLIATANQGSEATYESGFVIDKFPISRPNLTFSTLTVSNMSPEDSSIYLCSVEESRGRGYTFGSGTRLTVV.

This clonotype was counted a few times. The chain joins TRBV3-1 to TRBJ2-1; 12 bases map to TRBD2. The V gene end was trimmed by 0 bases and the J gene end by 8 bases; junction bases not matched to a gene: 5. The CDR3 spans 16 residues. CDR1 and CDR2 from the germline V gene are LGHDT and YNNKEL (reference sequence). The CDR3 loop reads CASSQDRLAGAYEQFF. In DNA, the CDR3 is TGTGCCAGCAGCCAAGATAGACTAGCGGGGGCCTATGAGCAGTTCTTC.

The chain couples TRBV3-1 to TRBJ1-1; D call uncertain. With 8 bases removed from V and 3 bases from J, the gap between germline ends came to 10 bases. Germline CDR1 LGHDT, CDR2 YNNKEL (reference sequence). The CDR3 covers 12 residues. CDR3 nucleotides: TGTGCCAGCCGGGGTGGGGACACTGAAGCTTTCTTT. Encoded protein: CASRGGDTEAFF.

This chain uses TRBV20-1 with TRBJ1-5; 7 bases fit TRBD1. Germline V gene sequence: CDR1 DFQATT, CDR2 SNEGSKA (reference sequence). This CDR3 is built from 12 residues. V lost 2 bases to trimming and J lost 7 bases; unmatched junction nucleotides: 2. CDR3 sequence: CSARRQGQPQHF. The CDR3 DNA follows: TGCAGTGCTAGACGACAGGGCCAGCCCCAGCATTTT.